The rows below give T cell receptor beta chains drawn from one sample of a study of blood T cell repertoires in COVID-19. Repertoires were generated with immunoSEQ multiplex PCR, while TCRdb's copy carries only in-frame clones and drops some. The sample has about 200,000 clones, around 82% seen once; the top ten hold approximately 12%. Sequenced: PBMCs or T cells enriched from blood (not recorded which). The receptors stem from a man aged 40-49 years who had recovered from COVID-19. Each CDR3 is given with its conserved first and last residue. The D gene is left open where the match is weak. A row's size may be missing; if present it is once, few, many or a size class.

len: 16
d_gene: TRBD2
v_gene: TRBV2
j_gene: TRBJ2-1
abundance: once
CDR3aa: CASSELAGKSYNEQFF
CDR3nt: TGTGCCAGCAGTGAATTAGCGGGAAAATCCTACAATGAGCAGTTCTTC

len: 13
d_gene: -
v_gene: TRBV28
j_gene: TRBJ1-2
abundance: -
CDR3aa: CASREQGEDGYTF
CDR3nt: TGTGCCAGCAGGGAGCAGGGCGAGGATGGCTACACCTTC

len: 15
d_gene: TRBD1
v_gene: TRBV6-5
j_gene: TRBJ1-5
abundance: -
CDR3aa: CASRTTGFGNQPQHF
CDR3nt: TGTGCCAGCAGGACGACAGGGTTCGGCAATCAGCCCCAGCATTTT

len: 16
d_gene: TRBD1
v_gene: TRBV24-1
j_gene: TRBJ2-3
abundance: -
CDR3aa: CATSDVNRGDTDTQYF
CDR3nt: TGTGCCACCAGTGACGTAAACAGGGGGGACACAGATACGCAGTATTTT

len: 16
d_gene: TRBD2
v_gene: TRBV27
j_gene: TRBJ2-1
abundance: -
CDR3aa: CASSLTSGRLEIKEFF
CDR3nt: TGTGCCAGCAGTTTGACTAGCGGGAGGTTGGAAATTAAAGAGTTCTTC

len: 13
d_gene: -
v_gene: TRBV29-1
j_gene: TRBJ1-2
abundance: few
CDR3aa: CSVEDTDNYGYTF
CDR3nt: TGCAGCGTTGAAGACACAGATAACTATGGCTACACCTTC

len: 15
d_gene: TRBD2
v_gene: TRBV5-4
j_gene: TRBJ2-5
abundance: -
CDR3aa: CASSLDGGSRETQYF
CDR3nt: TGTGCCAGCAGCTTGGACGGCGGGAGTCGGGAGACCCAGTACTTC

len: 15
d_gene: -
v_gene: TRBV9
j_gene: TRBJ2-3
abundance: -
CDR3aa: CASSVARASGDTQYF
CDR3nt: TGTGCCAGCAGCGTAGCTAGAGCGTCGGGAGATACGCAGTATTTT

len: 14
d_gene: -
v_gene: TRBV7-2
j_gene: TRBJ1-2
abundance: -
CDR3aa: CASSLGRPRGGYTF
CDR3nt: TGTGCCAGCAGCTTAGGCAGGCCCAGGGGTGGCTACACCTTC

len: 14
d_gene: -
v_gene: TRBV11-2
j_gene: TRBJ1-1
abundance: -
CDR3aa: CASSLRAGNTEAFF
CDR3nt: TGTGCCAGCAGCTTAAGGGCGGGGAACACTGAAGCTTTCTTT

len: 15
d_gene: TRBD2
v_gene: TRBV7-2
j_gene: TRBJ2-1
abundance: -
CDR3aa: CASSHTSGTYNEQFF
CDR3nt: TGTGCCAGCAGCCATACTAGCGGGACCTACAATGAGCAGTTCTTC

len: 16
d_gene: TRBD2
v_gene: TRBV6-5
j_gene: TRBJ2-3
abundance: -
CDR3aa: CASSYGLAGFTDTQYF
CDR3nt: TGTGCCAGCAGTTACGGACTAGCGGGGTTTACAGATACGCAGTATTTT

len: 13
d_gene: TRBD1
v_gene: TRBV29-1
j_gene: TRBJ2-5
abundance: -
CDR3aa: CSVVPGGRETQYF
CDR3nt: TGCAGCGTTGTGCCAGGGGGAAGAGAGACCCAGTACTTC

len: 15
d_gene: TRBD2
v_gene: TRBV6-5
j_gene: TRBJ2-7
abundance: -
CDR3aa: CASSLTSGASYEQYF
CDR3nt: TGTGCCAGCAGCCTAACTAGCGGCGCTTCCTACGAGCAGTACTTC

len: 15
d_gene: -
v_gene: TRBV20-1
j_gene: TRBJ2-7
abundance: once
CDR3aa: CSASQFRDNSYEQYF
CDR3nt: TGCAGTGCTAGTCAATTCCGGGACAACTCCTACGAGCAGTACTTC

len: 15
d_gene: -
v_gene: TRBV27
j_gene: TRBJ1-2
abundance: -
CDR3aa: CASSLYRGANYGYTF
CDR3nt: TGTGCCAGCAGTTTATATCGCGGAGCTAACTATGGCTACACCTTC

len: 11
d_gene: -
v_gene: TRBV20-1
j_gene: TRBJ1-1
abundance: -
CDR3aa: CSARDIPEAFF
CDR3nt: TGCAGTGCTAGAGATATTCCTGAAGCTTTCTTT

len: 17
d_gene: -
v_gene: TRBV7-3
j_gene: TRBJ2-1
abundance: -
CDR3aa: CASSIPRGQPTYNEQFF
CDR3nt: TGTGCCAGCAGCATACCCAGGGGTCAGCCTACCTACAATGAGCAGTTCTTC

len: 14
d_gene: -
v_gene: TRBV28
j_gene: TRBJ1-1
abundance: -
CDR3aa: CASSLFSMNTEAFF
CDR3nt: TGTGCCAGCAGTTTATTTTCCATGAACACTGAAGCTTTCTTT

len: 15
d_gene: TRBD2
v_gene: TRBV10-3
j_gene: TRBJ2-5
abundance: -
CDR3aa: CAISPGTSTQETQYF
CDR3nt: TGTGCCATCAGCCCCGGGACTAGCACCCAAGAGACCCAGTACTTC

len: 17
d_gene: -
v_gene: TRBV5-1
j_gene: TRBJ2-2
abundance: -
CDR3aa: CASSLGPRLVNTGELFF
CDR3nt: TGCGCCAGCAGCTTGGGGCCAAGGCTAGTGAACACCGGGGAGCTGTTTTTT

len: 15
d_gene: TRBD1
v_gene: TRBV5-1
j_gene: TRBJ2-5
abundance: -
CDR3aa: CASSLGQGMNETQYF
CDR3nt: TGCGCCAGCAGCTTGGGACAGGGTATGAATGAGACCCAGTACTTC

len: 16
d_gene: -
v_gene: TRBV2
j_gene: TRBJ2-2
abundance: few
CDR3aa: CATPSTAATNTGELFF
CDR3nt: TGTGCCACCCCTTCCACGGCGGCTACGAACACCGGGGAGCTGTTTTTT

len: 14
d_gene: -
v_gene: TRBV19
j_gene: TRBJ2-6
abundance: -
CDR3aa: CASKQVSGANVLTF
CDR3nt: TGTGCCAGTAAGCAGGTCTCTGGGGCCAACGTCCTGACTTTC

len: 11
d_gene: -
v_gene: TRBV6-2/TRBV6-3
j_gene: TRBJ2-3
abundance: -
CDR3aa: CASSLSDTQYF
CDR3nt: TGTGCCAGCAGTTTATCAGATACGCAGTATTTT

len: 14
d_gene: -
v_gene: TRBV15
j_gene: TRBJ1-1
abundance: -
CDR3aa: CATSRGGDSGWAFF
CDR3nt: TGTGCCACCAGCAGAGGGGGCGATTCCGGTTGGGCTTTCTTT

len: 16
d_gene: TRBD1
v_gene: TRBV3-1/TRBV3-2
j_gene: TRBJ2-7
abundance: once
CDR3aa: CASSKIPGQGFGEQYF
CDR3nt: TGTGCCAGCAGCAAGATCCCGGGACAGGGATTTGGGGAGCAGTACTTC

len: 15
d_gene: -
v_gene: TRBV7-9
j_gene: TRBJ1-6
abundance: -
CDR3aa: CASIKGTGGNSPLHF
CDR3nt: TGTGCCAGCATCAAGGGGACGGGGGGAAATTCACCCCTCCACTTT

len: 11
d_gene: -
v_gene: TRBV30
j_gene: TRBJ1-1
abundance: -
CDR3aa: CAWRERTEAFF
CDR3nt: TGTGCCTGGAGGGAGAGAACTGAAGCTTTCTTT

len: 16
d_gene: -
v_gene: TRBV6-5
j_gene: TRBJ1-5
abundance: once
CDR3aa: CASSYGGGFSNQPQHF
CDR3nt: TGTGCCAGCAGTTACGGCGGGGGATTCAGCAATCAGCCCCAGCATTTT

len: 16
d_gene: TRBD1
v_gene: TRBV19
j_gene: TRBJ1-2
abundance: -
CDR3aa: CAALGGQGMANYGYTF
CDR3nt: TGTGCCGCGCTGGGGGGACAGGGGATGGCTAACTATGGCTACACCTTC

len: 13
d_gene: TRBD1
v_gene: TRBV4-1
j_gene: TRBJ1-2
abundance: once
CDR3aa: CASSQGQGGGYTF
CDR3nt: TGCGCCAGCAGCCAGGGACAGGGAGGTGGCTACACCTTC

len: 18
d_gene: TRBD2
v_gene: TRBV11-3
j_gene: TRBJ2-1
abundance: -
CDR3aa: CASSSGGTSGRFMNEQFF
CDR3nt: TGTGCCAGCAGCTCAGGGGGGACTAGCGGGAGGTTTATGAATGAGCAGTTCTTC

len: 15
d_gene: -
v_gene: TRBV19
j_gene: TRBJ2-1
abundance: -
CDR3aa: CASSIRTSSYNEQFF
CDR3nt: TGTGCCAGTAGTATAAGAACTAGCTCCTACAATGAGCAGTTCTTC

len: 13
d_gene: TRBD2
v_gene: TRBV28
j_gene: TRBJ2-1
abundance: -
CDR3aa: CASQTPSGIEQFF
CDR3nt: TGTGCCAGCCAAACTCCTAGCGGGATTGAGCAGTTCTTC

len: 14
d_gene: -
v_gene: TRBV27
j_gene: TRBJ2-1
abundance: -
CDR3aa: CASSLTSPYSTQFF
CDR3nt: TGTGCCAGCAGTCTCACCTCCCCCTACAGTACGCAGTTCTTC

len: 14
d_gene: -
v_gene: TRBV19
j_gene: TRBJ1-2
abundance: -
CDR3aa: CASSIGTGLYGYTF
CDR3nt: TGTGCCAGTAGTATAGGAACAGGGCTCTATGGCTACACCTTC

len: 11
d_gene: -
v_gene: TRBV11-2
j_gene: TRBJ1-1
abundance: once
CDR3aa: CASSLVLLAFF
CDR3nt: TGTGCCAGCAGCCTGGTACTCTTAGCTTTCTTT

len: 14
d_gene: -
v_gene: TRBV6-5
j_gene: TRBJ2-7
abundance: -
CDR3aa: CASSRTASSYEQYF
CDR3nt: TGTGCCAGCAGTAGGACAGCGAGCTCCTACGAGCAGTACTTC

len: 16
d_gene: -
v_gene: TRBV5-5
j_gene: TRBJ1-5
abundance: -
CDR3aa: CASSLTAAPGNQPQHF
CDR3nt: TGTGCCAGCAGCTTGACTGCGGCGCCGGGCAATCAGCCCCAGCATTTT

len: 19
d_gene: TRBD1
v_gene: TRBV19
j_gene: TRBJ1-4
abundance: -
CDR3aa: CASSKFIGTGLATNEKLFF
CDR3nt: TGTGCCAGTAGCAAATTTATCGGGACAGGGTTGGCAACTAATGAAAAACTGTTTTTT

len: 13
d_gene: TRBD1
v_gene: TRBV6-5
j_gene: TRBJ1-2
abundance: few
CDR3aa: CASSPGTGYGYTF
CDR3nt: TGTGCCAGCAGTCCCGGGACAGGCTATGGCTACACCTTC

len: 14
d_gene: -
v_gene: TRBV28
j_gene: TRBJ1-3
abundance: -
CDR3aa: CASSLGGSGNTIYF
CDR3nt: TGTGCCAGCAGTTTAGGGGGGTCCGGAAACACCATATATTTT

len: 11
d_gene: -
v_gene: TRBV11-2
j_gene: TRBJ2-2
abundance: once
CDR3aa: CASSPASELFF
CDR3nt: TGTGCCAGCAGCCCAGCGTCGGAGCTGTTTTTT